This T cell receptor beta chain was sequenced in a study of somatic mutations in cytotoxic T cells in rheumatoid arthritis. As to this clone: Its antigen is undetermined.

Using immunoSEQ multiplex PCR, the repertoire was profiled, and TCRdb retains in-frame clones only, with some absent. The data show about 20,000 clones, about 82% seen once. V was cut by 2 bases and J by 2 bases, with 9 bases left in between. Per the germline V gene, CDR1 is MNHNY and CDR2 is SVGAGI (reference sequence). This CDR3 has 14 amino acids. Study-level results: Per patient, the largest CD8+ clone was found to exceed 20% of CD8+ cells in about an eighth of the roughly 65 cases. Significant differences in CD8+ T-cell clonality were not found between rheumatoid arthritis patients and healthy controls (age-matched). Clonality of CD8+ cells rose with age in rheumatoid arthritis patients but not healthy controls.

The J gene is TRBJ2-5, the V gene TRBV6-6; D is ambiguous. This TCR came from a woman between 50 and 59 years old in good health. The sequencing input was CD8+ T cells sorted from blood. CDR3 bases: TGTGCCAGCAGTTACGACTCGAAGCAAGAGACCCAGTACTTC. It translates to CASSYDSKQETQYF.